These T cell receptor beta chains were read from a single sample in a study of identifying expanded T cells in peripheral blood. This table comes from immunoSEQ multiplex PCR, and its TCRdb copy is limited to in-frame clones, with some not included. The sample holds 100,000 to 150,000 clones, approximately 86% seen once. The source material was blood. Every receptor here comes from a person aged 18 to 75 in good health. Each CDR3 is given with its conserved first and last residue. Fields, in order: V gene, D gene, clone size, J gene, CDR3 protein, CDR3 DNA. A D gene is named only where the DNA matches it firmly. The listing skips clone size in some rows; elsewhere it reads once, few, many or a size class.

TRBV27	.	.	TRBJ2-2	CASSLLTGELFF	TGTGCCAGCAGTTTGCTCACCGGGGAGCTGTTTTTT
TRBV28	.	.	TRBJ1-5	CASSSRGPQHF	TGTGCCAGCAGCTCCCGTGGGCCCCAGCATTTT
TRBV6-4	.	.	TRBJ2-7	CASTQAGPFYEQYF	TGTGCCAGCACTCAAGCCGGGCCCTTCTACGAGCAGTACTTC
TRBV7-9	.	.	TRBJ1-3	CASSPQTGNTIYF	TGTGCCAGCAGCCCCCAGACCGGAAACACCATATATTTT
TRBV9	.	.	TRBJ2-3	CASSVAGPPDTQYF	TGTGCCAGCAGCGTAGCGGGACCGCCCGATACGCAGTATTTT
TRBV28	.	once	TRBJ2-2	CASSKTGELFF	TGTGCCAGCAGTAAGACCGGGGAGCTGTTTTTT
TRBV2	.	.	TRBJ1-1	CASAGFNTEAFF	TGTGCCAGCGCCGGTTTTAACACTGAAGCTTTCTTT
TRBV12-5	.	.	TRBJ2-3	CASGLWGDTDTQYF	TGTGCTAGTGGTTTGTGGGGGGACACAGATACGCAGTATTTT
TRBV7-3	.	.	TRBJ1-1	CASSAGMDTEAFF	TGTGCCAGCAGCGCAGGGATGGACACTGAAGCTTTCTTT
TRBV29-1	.	.	TRBJ1-5	CSALLGLDQPQHF	TGCAGCGCCCTTCTGGGGCTGGATCAGCCCCAGCATTTT
TRBV14	.	.	TRBJ2-3	CASSPSVGVWQYF	TGTGCCAGCAGCCCCTCGGTTGGAGTATGGCAGTATTTT
TRBV23-1	.	.	TRBJ1-5	CASSQCLEGNQPQHF	TGCGCCAGCAGTCAATGTTTAGAGGGCAATCAGCCCCAGCATTTT
TRBV27	.	.	TRBJ1-5	CASSDLGGEDQPQHF	TGTGCCAGCAGTGATCTCGGGGGGGAGGATCAGCCCCAGCATTTT
TRBV4-3	.	.	TRBJ1-4	CASSQDMTQRGEKLFF	TGCGCCAGCAGCCAAGATATGACTCAAAGAGGAGAAAAACTGTTTTTT
TRBV28	.	.	TRBJ2-7	CASSGPGDKRAEQYF	TGTGCCAGCAGTGGTCCCGGGGACAAGAGGGCCGAGCAGTACTTC
TRBV4-1	.	once	TRBJ2-1	CASSHETGSYNEQFF	TGCGCCAGCAGCCATGAGACGGGCTCCTACAATGAGCAGTTCTTC
TRBV27	TRBD1	.	TRBJ2-7	CASGPGQGLSYEQYF	TGTGCCAGTGGACCGGGACAGGGCCTCTCCTACGAGCAGTACTTC
TRBV7-2	.	.	TRBJ2-1	CASSLGGSGDYNEQFF	TGTGCCAGCAGCTTAGGGGGTAGCGGAGACTACAATGAGCAGTTCTTC
TRBV5-1	.	.	TRBJ2-7	CASSLGGSSYEQYF	TGCGCCAGCAGCTTGGGAGGGAGCTCCTACGAGCAGTACTTC
TRBV4-3	TRBD2	.	TRBJ2-2	CASSLFGEGTGELFF	TGCGCCAGCAGCCTTTTTGGGGAGGGAACCGGGGAGCTGTTTTTT
TRBV7-6	.	.	TRBJ1-4	CASSLETVNEKLFF	TGTGCCAGCAGCTTAGAGACAGTTAATGAAAAACTGTTTTTT
TRBV6-6	.	.	TRBJ2-5	CASSYSGPETQYF	TGTGCCAGCAGTTACTCTGGCCCGGAAACCCAGTACTTC
TRBV7-2	.	.	TRBJ1-2	CASSLARAGGYTF	TGTGCCAGCAGCTTAGCGAGGGCGGGGGGCTACACCTTC
TRBV6-6	TRBD2	.	TRBJ2-7	CASSFAGTSGEQYF	TGTGCCAGCAGTTTCGCTGGGACTAGCGGAGAGCAGTACTTC
TRBV19	.	.	TRBJ1-5	CASSRDGGGVRPQHF	TGTGCCAGTAGTAGAGATGGGGGGGGCGTCCGACCCCAGCATTTT
TRBV7-2	.	.	TRBJ2-1	CASSLNQGHEQFF	TGTGCCAGCAGCCTAAACCAGGGGCATGAGCAGTTCTTC